Sequencing of this T cell receptor (beta chain) was carried out in a study of post-analysis software for immune sequencing data. Whole-study findings and limits: Patients had higher frequencies than controls of about five TRBV segments, including TRBV5-6, TRBV5-1 and TRBV20-1.

On this clonotype: Its antigen remains unknown.

After removal of 6 bases from V and 3 bases from J, the junction contained 2 bases not matched to a gene. The germline V gene encodes CDR1 DFQATT and CDR2 SNEGSKA (reference sequence). There are 12 residues in the CDR3. Prepared libraries of TCR beta cDNA carried unique molecular identifiers. There were about 0.95 to 11 million T cells, and 400,000 to 650,000 cDNA molecules came from them. TCRdb reprocessed the PCR reads with MiXCR, giving one entry per CDR3 protein. The table shows roughly 700,000 distinct CDR3 sequences, with about 27% occurring only once. The sample comprised blood. The sequence was obtained from a girl aged 10 to 17 with multiple sclerosis. The rearrangement joins TRBV20-1 to TRBJ2-3; TRBD2 agrees at 8 bases. The CDR3 region is CSAPGGTDTQYF. In DNA, the CDR3 is TGCAGTGCCCCGGGGGGGACAGATACGCAGTATTTT.